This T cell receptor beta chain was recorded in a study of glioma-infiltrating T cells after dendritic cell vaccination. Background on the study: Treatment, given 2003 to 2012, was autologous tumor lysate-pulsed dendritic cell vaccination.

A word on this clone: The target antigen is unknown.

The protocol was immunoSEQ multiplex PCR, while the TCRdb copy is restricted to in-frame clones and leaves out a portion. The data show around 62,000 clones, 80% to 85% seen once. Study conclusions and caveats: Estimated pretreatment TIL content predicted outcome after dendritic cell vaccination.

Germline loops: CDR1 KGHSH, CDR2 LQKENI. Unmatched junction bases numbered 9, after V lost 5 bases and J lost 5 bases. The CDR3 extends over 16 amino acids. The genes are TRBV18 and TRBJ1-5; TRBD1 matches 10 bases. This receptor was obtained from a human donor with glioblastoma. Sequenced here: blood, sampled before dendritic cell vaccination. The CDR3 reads CASSAFGTGADQPQHF. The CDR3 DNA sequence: TGTGCCAGCTCAGCCTTCGGGACAGGGGCGGATCAGCCCCAGCATTTT.